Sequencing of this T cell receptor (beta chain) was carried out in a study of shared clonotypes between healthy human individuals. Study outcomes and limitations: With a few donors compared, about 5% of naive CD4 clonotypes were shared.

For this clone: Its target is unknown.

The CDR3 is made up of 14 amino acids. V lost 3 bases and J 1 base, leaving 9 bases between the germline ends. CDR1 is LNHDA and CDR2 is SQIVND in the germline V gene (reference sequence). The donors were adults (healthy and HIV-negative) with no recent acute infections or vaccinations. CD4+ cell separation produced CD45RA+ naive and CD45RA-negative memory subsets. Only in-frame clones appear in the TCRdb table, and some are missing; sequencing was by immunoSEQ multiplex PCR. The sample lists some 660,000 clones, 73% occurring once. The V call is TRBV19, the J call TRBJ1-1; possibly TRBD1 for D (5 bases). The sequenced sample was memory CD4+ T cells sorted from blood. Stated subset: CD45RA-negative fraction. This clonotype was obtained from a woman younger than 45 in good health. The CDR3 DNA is TGTGCCAGTAGTATCAGGGTGGGGAACACTGAAGCTTTCTTT. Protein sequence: CASSIRVGNTEAFF.